Each of the 22 T cell receptor beta chains below was sequenced from the same sample in a study of beta chain features in type 1 diabetes. Expressed TCRB transcripts were sequenced, since all the RNA that had been isolated was reverse transcribed. Clones were read by immunoSEQ multiplex PCR, and TCRdb kept only the in-frame ones, dropping some. The sample lists more than 20,000 clones, almost 70% occurring once. What was sequenced was Tregs from blood. Receptors originate from a woman aged 40 to 50 in good health.

The V call is TRBV14, the J call TRBJ2-1; the D gene is possibly TRBD1 (5 bases). There are 15 residues in the CDR3. The germline V and J ends were trimmed by 1 base and 3 bases, with 10 bases remaining between them. Germline assignment: CDR1 SGHDN and CDR2 FVKESK. This chain's CDR3 is CASSQAGAFYNEQFF. CDR3 bases: TGTGCCAGCAGCCAAGCTGGGGCCTTCTACAATGAGCAGTTCTTC.

This clone has more than one count but fewer than ten. The rearrangement uses TRBV5-7 and TRBJ2-7; D uncertain. TRBV5-7 carries the ORF label, with uncertain function. V lost 3 bases to trimming and J lost 4 bases, with 8 bases between them. This CDR3 is 12 amino acids long. In DNA form, the CDR3 reads TGTGCCAGCAGCTCTAGGTGGTACGAGCAGTACTTC. Translating gives CASSSRWYEQYF.

The chain carries TRBV19 and TRBJ2-5, with a tentative D call TRBD1 (6 bases). Trimming removed 9 bases at V and 1 base at J, with 15 bases between. CDR1 and CDR2 (germline): LNHDA, SQIVND (reference sequence). CDR3 length equals 14 residues. This chain's CDR3 is CASRTLGGQETQYF. The CDR3 nucleotides read TGTGCCAGCAGAACTCTAGGGGGCCAAGAGACCCAGTACTTC.

This sequence joins TRBV14 and TRBJ2-5; 7 bases match TRBD2. V trimming: 6 bases; J trimming: 9 bases; junction bases outside the gene matches: 13. The CDR3 is made up of 14 amino acids. Germline assignment: CDR1 SGHDN and CDR2 FVKESK. CDR3 loop: CASSLRDYRRAQYF. The CDR3, as DNA: TGTGCCAGCAGTCTCCGGGACTACCGCCGGGCCCAGTACTTC.

The V and J genes are TRBV2 and TRBJ2-5; a weak D match, TRBD1 (6 bases). The V gene lost 2 bases and the J gene lost 3 bases, with 16 bases spanning the gap. The CDR3 totals 16 residues. Germline loops: CDR1 SNHLY, CDR2 FYNNEI. CDR3 nucleotide sequence: TGTGCCAGCAGTGAATGGGGGACACCTCCCAAAGAGACCCAGTACTTC. This gives the protein CASSEWGTPPKETQYF. Looking up the rest from reference TRBV2 and TRBJ2-5 gives the full variable domain: EPEVTQTPSHQVTQMGQEVILRCVPISNHLYFYWYRQILGQKVEFLVSFYNNEISEKSEIFDDQFSVERPDGSNFTLKIRSTKLEDSAMYFCASSEWGTPPKETQYFGPGTRLLVL.

The chain combines TRBV29-1 with TRBJ1-1, with D maybe TRBD1 (6 bases). This CDR3 comprises 14 residues. CDR1 and CDR2 (germline): SQVTM, ANQGSEA. V lost 2 bases and J 3 bases, leaving 13 bases between the germline ends. For the CDR3, the DNA is TGCAGCGTTGAACGGAGGGGGAGGGACACTGAAGCTTTCTTT. Amino acid sequence: CSVERRGRDTEAFF.

This clone showed up just once. This chain connects TRBV9 to TRBJ2-1; TRBD1 matches at 8 bases. The V and J ends lost 2 bases and 8 bases, in that order; junction bases with no gene match: 9. CDR1 SGDLS and CDR2 YYNGEE come from the germline V gene. CDR3 length: 15 amino acids. The CDR3 here is CASSVLDRVLHEQFF. The CDR3 DNA sequence: TGTGCCAGCAGCGTCCTGGACAGGGTTTTGCATGAGCAGTTCTTC.

This clone appeared a few times. The chain combines TRBV7-2 with TRBJ2-5; possible D gene TRBD2, 6 bases. The CDR3 has 14 residues. CDR1 SGHTA and CDR2 FQGNSA come from the germline V gene. With 1 base removed from V and 5 bases from J, the gap between germline ends came to 11 bases. CDR3 loop: CASSLGVGRETQYF. The DNA of the CDR3 is TGTGCCAGCAGCTTAGGGGTTGGGAGGGAGACCCAGTACTTC.

The chain joins TRBV19 to TRBJ2-3; 10 positions agree with TRBD2. Unmatched junction bases numbered 2, after V lost 3 bases and J lost 5 bases. The germline gives CDR1 LNHDA, CDR2 SQIVND (reference sequence). CDR3 size: 14 residues. CDR3 sequence reads: CASSIGLAEDTQYF. The CDR3 DNA follows: TGTGCCAGTAGTATTGGACTAGCGGAAGATACGCAGTATTTT.

The rearrangement links TRBV9 to TRBJ2-5, with 8 bases fitting TRBD2. V was pared by 0 bases and J by 5 bases, with 6 bases of the junction left unmatched. Germline V gives CDR1 SGDLS, CDR2 YYNGEE. There are 15 residues in the CDR3. In nucleotides, the CDR3 is TGTGCCAGCAGCGTAGATCGGGGGGGCTGGGAGACCCAGTACTTC. Translated, it gives CASSVDRGGWETQYF.

V is TRBV7-2 and J is TRBJ2-2; 10 bases are a match to TRBD2. Germline V CDR1 and CDR2: SGHTA, FQGNSA. J lost 1 base, V lost 3 bases, and 2 bases had no gene match. The CDR3 runs 16 residues. This CDR3 reads CASSFSGGLNTGELFF. CDR3 in DNA: TGTGCCAGCAGCTTTAGCGGGGGGCTGAACACCGGGGAGCTGTTTTTT.

This clone was seen a single time. V usage is TRBV19 and J usage is TRBJ2-6; the match to TRBD2 covers 8 bases. The V and J ends lost 2 bases and 2 bases, in that order; junction bases with no gene match: 2. The germline V gene has CDR1 LNHDA and CDR2 SQIVND (reference sequence). The CDR3 sequence is 16 residues long. DNA of the CDR3: TGTGCCAGTAGTATATGGCGGGGGGCTGGGGCCAACGTCCTGACTTTC. Residues: CASSIWRGAGANVLTF.

The chain uses TRBV19 and TRBJ2-1; D is perhaps TRBD1 (5 bases). This CDR3 has 15 residues. V lost 3 bases and J 4 bases, leaving 13 bases between the germline ends. Germline V lookup: CDR1 LNHDA, CDR2 SQIVND (reference sequence). The CDR3, as DNA: TGTGCCAGTAGTATGAGGCAGGGAACTTACAATGAGCAGTTCTTC. Its protein is CASSMRQGTYNEQFF.

This sequence joins TRBV5-4 and TRBJ1-6, with a weak D call TRBD1 (5 bases). Germline V gene lookup returns CDR1 SGHNT and CDR2 YYREEE (reference sequence). The CDR3 loop spans 15 amino acids. V gave up 2 bases and J gave up 1 base, with 7 bases separating them. The CDR3 DNA reads TGTGCCAGCAGCTTTCAGGGTTCCTATAATTCACCCCTCCACTTT. It specifies CASSFQGSYNSPLHF.

The chain has TRBV7-2 and TRBJ2-5; TRBD2 matches 9 bases. The V and J ends lost 3 bases and 1 base, in that order; junction bases with no gene match: 9. Germline values: CDR1 SGHTA, CDR2 FQGNSA. The CDR3 runs to 17 residues. DNA of the CDR3: TGTGCCAGCAGCTTTGGTTTGCGGGGGGGCGTCCAAGAGACCCAGTACTTC. Translating it yields CASSFGLRGGVQETQYF.

The chain recombines TRBV4-2 with TRBJ1-2; TRBD1 agrees at 9 bases. CDR3 length: 15 amino acids. Germline V gene sequence: CDR1 LGHNA, CDR2 YNFKEQ. V dropped 1 base and J dropped 8; count of bases not matched to a gene: 8. CDR3 amino acids: CASSQAEQGAGGYTF. The CDR3 region has the DNA TGTGCCAGCAGCCAAGCCGAACAGGGGGCAGGCGGCTACACCTTC.

The chain is built from TRBV18 and TRBJ2-5; the match to TRBD2 covers 8 bases. Gene TRBJ2-7 matches the end of the DNA better, so the J call may be wrong. This CDR3 spans 18 amino acids. Germline CDR1 is KGHSH and CDR2 is LQKENI. CDR3 in DNA: TGTGCCAGCTCACTAAACTCGGGAGGGTTGGCCGCCAACTACGAGCAGTACTTC. Protein sequence: CASSLNSGGLAANYEQYF.

The chain recombines TRBV5-1 with TRBJ2-5, with 7 positions matching TRBD2. V gave up 4 bases and J gave up 7 bases; unmatched junction bases: 10. CDR1 and CDR2 (germline): SGHRS, YFSETQ. CDR3 length equals 14 residues. The CDR3 region has the DNA TGCGCCAGCAGCAGAGGGGATCCGGGGGGGACCCAGTACTTC. It is translated as CASSRGDPGGTQYF. The variable domain in full, with the rest retrieved from reference TRBV5-1 and TRBJ2-5, is KAGVTQTPRYLIKTRGQQVTLSCSPISGHRSVSWYQQTPGQGLQFLFEYFSETQRNKGNFPGRFSGRQFSNSRSEMNVSTLELGDSALYLCASSRGDPGGTQYFGPGTRLLVL.

The chain recombines TRBV7-9 with TRBJ2-5, with 9 nucleotides matching TRBD2. CDR1 and CDR2 (germline): SEHNR, FQNEAQ (reference sequence). With V trimmed by 8 bases and J by 0 bases, 7 bases remained unmatched. This CDR3 spans 15 amino acids. CDR3 sequence: CASGGSGGYQETQYF. CDR3 DNA sequence: TGTGCCAGCGGGGGTAGCGGGGGTTACCAAGAGACCCAGTACTTC.

The CDR3 coding sequence is TGTGCCAGCAGCTTAGCCTTTTTAAATGAGCAGTTCTTC. Its translation: CASSLAFLNEQFF. The V call is TRBV7-2, the J call TRBJ2-1, with D uncertain. The CDR3 consists of 13 residues. V was cut by 0 bases and J by 7 bases, with 7 bases left in between. The germline V gene encodes CDR1 SGHTA and CDR2 FQGNSA.

This chain joins TRBV6-6 and TRBJ2-1, with 8 bases that match TRBD2. CDR3 size: 15 residues. CDR1 and CDR2 from the germline V gene are MNHNY and SVGAGI (reference sequence). J gave up 4 bases and V 8 bases, and 10 bases lay outside the gene matches. CDR3 bases: TGTGCCAGCCACCGCGGGGGGTCAGAGTACAATGAGCAGTTCTTC. Its translation is CASHRGGSEYNEQFF.

The J gene is TRBJ1-3, the V gene TRBV2; 8 bases are a match to TRBD1. CDR1 is SNHLY and CDR2 is FYNNEI in the germline V gene. This CDR3 contains 13 residues. The V segment lost 6 bases and the J segment 3 bases; nucleotides outside the gene matches: 1. The CDR3 region is CASRTGVGNTIYF. As DNA, the CDR3 is TGTGCCAGCAGGACAGGGGTTGGAAACACCATATATTTT.